This T cell receptor (beta chain) derives from a study of tumor-infiltrating lymphocytes in primary liver carcinoma. Across the whole study: In every tissue type, samples returned a similar yield of roughly 3.65 to 8 million productive TCRbeta reads.

Germline V gene lookup returns CDR1 MNHEY and CDR2 SVGAGI. The CDR3 is 13 amino acids. The ends were cut back, 5 bases at V and 5 bases at J, with 12 bases in the middle. Without any cell sorting, 20-30 mg of bulk tissue yielded co-extracted RNA and DNA. Over 85% of the cells in every tumor sample were viable tumor cells. TCR beta cDNA was made from 500 ng total RNA with a constant-region primer. Modified slightly, ARM-PCR produced TCR beta libraries over three nested multiplex PCR rounds. Both of the initial two PCR rounds ran for nine to ten cycles and employed TRBV1-TRBV30 forward primers alongside a C-beta reverse primer. TCRdb fed the multiplex PCR reads into MiXCR, producing one record per CDR3 protein. This sample has about 210,000 distinct CDR3 sequences, with about 82% found just once.

The rearrangement links TRBV6-5 to TRBJ1-1; D remains unclear. The origin of this receptor is a man aged 35 to 55 with primary liver carcinoma and hepatitis B virus infection. Sequences were obtained from tumor tissue from primary liver carcinoma. The CDR3 DNA is TGTGCCAGCAGTCTAGCCAGATATACTGAAGCTTTCTTT. Translating gives CASSLARYTEAFF.